The 7 T cell receptor beta chains given below trace back to one sample, sequenced in a study of blood T cell repertoires in COVID-19. Measured with immunoSEQ multiplex PCR; TCRdb has only the in-frame clones, and not every one. The sample records nearly 300,000 clones, roughly 80% being singletons. The sample taken for sequencing was peripheral blood. The receptors derive from a human donor with COVID-19, enrolled during active disease. The donor label of this sample is uncertain.

This chain uses TRBV7-8 with TRBJ2-1; D may be TRBD2 (5 bases). This CDR3 region has 16 residues. V lost 5 bases and J lost 8, with 22 bases in between. Germline V lookup: CDR1 SGHVS, CDR2 FQNEAQ. The CDR3 coding sequence is TGTGCCAGCAGCCCCCACCGCCTGCCCGCGAGGGATGAGCAGTTCTTC. Translated, it gives CASSPHRLPARDEQFF. Based on the CDR3 plus reference TRBV7-8 and TRBJ2-1, the full variable domain is GAGVSQSPRYKVAKRGQDVALRCDPISGHVSLFWYQQALGQGPEFLTYFQNEAQLDKSGLPSDRFFAERPEGSVSTLKIQRTQQEDSAVYLCASSPHRLPARDEQFFGPGTRLTVL.

The chain joins TRBV28 to TRBJ2-7, with a weak D call TRBD1 (6 bases). Germline CDR1 and CDR2: MDHEN and SYDVKM. The length of the CDR3 is 14 residues. The V and J ends lost 5 bases and 3 bases respectively, with 14 bases between them. CDR3 DNA: TGTGCCAGCAGTGATTGGACAGAAAACTACGAGCAGTACTTC. Protein: CASSDWTENYEQYF.

This clone has at least ten counts. CDR3: CASSPTQGVYEQYF. The CDR3 DNA reads TGCGCCAGCAGCCCAACTCAGGGGGTTTACGAGCAGTACTTC. The chain uses TRBV5-1 and TRBJ2-7, with 7 bases matching TRBD1. The trim removed 4 bases at V and 4 bases at J, leaving 8 bases unmatched. Germline assignment: CDR1 SGHRS and CDR2 YFSETQ. The CDR3 consists of 14 residues.

This clone was counted a single time. The V and J genes are TRBV19 and TRBJ2-2; TRBD1 is a possible D gene (5 bases). The CDR3 has 17 residues. Trimming removed 6 bases at V and 4 bases at J, with 21 bases between. Germline CDR1 reads LNHDA; CDR2 reads SQIVND (reference sequence). CDR3 protein: CASSVGLRLQVTGELFF. The CDR3 bases are TGTGCCAGTAGCGTGGGGCTGAGACTCCAAGTCACCGGGGAGCTGTTTTTT.

The V call is TRBV20-1, the J call TRBJ2-2, with TRBD1 identical over 8 bases. CDR3 size: 14 residues. CDR1 and CDR2 (germline): DFQATT, SNEGSKA (reference sequence). V lost 3 bases to trimming and J lost 6 bases; unmatched junction nucleotides: 6. The CDR3: CSASGQGAPGELFF. In DNA form, the CDR3 reads TGCAGTGCTAGTGGGCAGGGGGCCCCCGGGGAGCTGTTTTTT.

This chain connects TRBV19 to TRBJ2-3; TRBD2 agrees at 14 bases. Germline lookup yields CDR1 LNHDA and CDR2 SQIVND (reference sequence). J lost 4 bases, V lost 3 bases, and 6 bases had no gene match. The CDR3 runs 17 residues. The CDR3 loop is CASSIPRTSGGSDTQYF. Written as DNA, the CDR3 is TGTGCCAGTAGTATCCCCCGGACTAGCGGGGGGTCAGATACGCAGTATTTT. Using reference TRBV19 and TRBJ2-3 for the parts outside the CDR3, the full variable domain is DGGITQSPKYLFRKEGQNVTLSCEQNLNHDAMYWYRQDPGQGLRLIYYSQIVNDFQKGDIAEGYSVSREKKESFPLTVTSAQKNPTAFYLCASSIPRTSGGSDTQYFGPGTRLTVL.

V usage is TRBV28 and J usage is TRBJ2-1, with 8 nucleotides matching TRBD2. The CDR3 is 15 residues long. The junction had 12 bases not matched to a gene; V was cut back by 5 bases and J by 9 bases. In germline, CDR1 is MDHEN, CDR2 SYDVKM. CDR3 in amino acids: CASSPVGGLGSEQFF. The DNA for the CDR3 is TGTGCCAGCAGTCCCGTAGGGGGACTAGGGTCTGAGCAGTTCTTC.